This entry lists 4 T cell receptor beta chains sequenced from one sample in a study of cytomegalovirus exposure and HLA in healthy donors. The PCR made use of 60 Vbeta and 13 Jbeta primers. Assay: immunoSEQ multiplex PCR; the TCRdb copy retains only in-frame clones and omits some. The table lists 130,000 or so clones, around 84% of them singletons. The sequencing input was PBMCs. The receptors were gathered from a woman younger than 35 in good health and CMV-seropositive.

This chain joins TRBV11-2 and TRBJ2-2; TRBD2 matches 13 bases. V shed 1 base, J shed 5 bases, and the junction held 10 bases outside the gene matches. Germline values: CDR1 SGHAT, CDR2 FQNNGV. The length of the CDR3 is 19 residues. In DNA form, the CDR3 reads TGTGCCAGCAGCTTAGTAAACGTCCCACTAGCGGGGGGGACCGGGGAGCTGTTTTTT. Translating gives CASSLVNVPLAGGTGELFF.

This sequence joins TRBV11-1 and TRBJ2-5; 7 bases agree with TRBD1. Germline V gene lookup returns CDR1 SGHAT and CDR2 FQDESV (reference sequence). CDR3 size: 15 residues. With 1 base clipped from V and 3 bases from J, the junction kept 5 bases outside the gene matches. The CDR3 protein is CASSLGRDREETQYF. The CDR3 coding sequence is TGTGCCAGCAGCTTAGGACGAGACAGGGAAGAGACCCAGTACTTC.

This clone was counted only a few times. V usage is TRBV6-5 and J usage is TRBJ2-7, with D possibly TRBD2 on 5 matching bases. The CDR3 is 15 amino acids. Germline loops: CDR1 MNHEY, CDR2 SVGAGI. V was trimmed by 0 bases and J by 6 bases, leaving 15 bases between them. The CDR3 region has the DNA TGTGCCAGCAGTTACTCAGGACTCTCCGCCAGCGAGCAGTACTTC. Its protein is CASSYSGLSASEQYF.

The rearrangement joins TRBV11-2 to TRBJ2-7; a weak D match, TRBD1 (6 bases). V lost 5 bases to trimming and J lost 4 bases, with 12 bases between them. Per the germline V gene, CDR1 is SGHAT and CDR2 is FQNNGV. This CDR3 comprises 13 residues. The chain's CDR3 is CASSTAQGYEQYF. CDR3 nucleotide sequence: TGTGCCAGCAGCACCGCACAGGGTTACGAGCAGTACTTC. The variable domain in full, with the rest retrieved from reference TRBV11-2 and TRBJ2-7, is EAGVAQSPRYKIIEKRQSVAFWCNPISGHATLYWYQQILGQGPKLLIQFQNNGVVDDSQLPKDRFSAERLKGVDSTLKIQPAKLEDSAVYLCASSTAQGYEQYFGPGTRLTVT.